These 31 T cell receptor beta chains share one sample of origin, sequenced in a study of CD8 T cells in ankylosing spondylitis. TCRdb recomputed calls from the 5' RACE reads with MiXCR, one row per CDR3 protein. The table shows roughly 86,000 distinct CDR3 sequences, with 8.8% occurring only once. The sequencing sample was made of blood, either unsorted or a sorted T cell fraction (not recorded which). The receptors were gathered from a male donor with ankylosing spondylitis or in good health (not recorded which).

This clonotype came up many times. The gene calls are TRBV28 and TRBJ1-3; D unclear. Germline values: CDR1 MDHEN, CDR2 SYDVKM. There are 15 residues in the CDR3. Trimming pared 1 base from V and 4 bases from J, leaving 11 bases between. CDR3 nucleotide sequence: TGTGCCAGCAGTTTATTCTGGGAAGCCGGAAACACCATATATTTT. Translating gives CASSLFWEAGNTIYF.

This rearrangement joins TRBV20-1 to TRBJ2-2, with 8 bases aligning to TRBD1. There are 16 residues in the CDR3. V lost 1 base and J lost 5; bases outside the gene matches: 9. Per germline, CDR1 DFQATT and CDR2 SNEGSKA (reference sequence). The CDR3 nucleotides are TGCAGTGCTAGAGCGGCAGGGGGCGCGATTACCGGGGAGCTGTTTTTT. Translating it yields CSARAAGGAITGELFF.

This clonotype was detected ten times or more. The junction and the germline gene differ at one end; a read error may be behind it. The chain recombines TRBV6-1 with TRBJ2-5; TRBD2 matches at 8 bases. Germline assignment: CDR1 MNHNS and CDR2 SASEGT. There are 13 residues in the CDR3. DNA of the CDR3: TGTGCCAGCAGGGAAGCGGGGGACGAGACCCAGTACTTC. Protein sequence: CASREAGDETQYF.

This clonotype was counted many times. The chain has TRBV28 and TRBJ2-1; D uncertain. This CDR3 region has 14 residues. V was cut by 5 bases and J by 1 base, with 9 bases left in between. The germline V gene has CDR1 MDHEN and CDR2 SYDVKM. CDR3 in amino acids: CASSPPISYNEQFF. CDR3 coding DNA: TGTGCCAGCAGTCCCCCCATTTCCTACAATGAGCAGTTCTTC.

This clonotype was seen ten or more times. V is TRBV7-2 and J is TRBJ1-2; D call uncertain. Germline assignment: CDR1 SGHTA and CDR2 FQGNSA. The CDR3 extends over 14 amino acids. Trimming took off 2 bases at V and 6 bases at J, with 13 bases between the two ends. Here the CDR3 reads CASSLRKVWDGYTF. CDR3 sequence (DNA): TGTGCCAGCAGCTTAAGGAAGGTCTGGGATGGCTACACCTTC.

This clonotype came up many times. The V and J genes are TRBV3-1 and TRBJ2-4, with 9 bases that match TRBD1. Germline V gene lookup returns CDR1 LGHDT and CDR2 YNNKEL (reference sequence). V gave up 1 base and J gave up 0 bases; unmatched junction bases: 1. The CDR3 sequence is 16 residues long. Here the CDR3 DNA reads TGTGCCAGCAGCCAAGTGACAGGGGGAGCCAAAAACATTCAGTACTTC. It yields the protein CASSQVTGGAKNIQYF. Variable domain in full (rest from reference TRBV3-1 and TRBJ2-4): DTAVSQTPKYLVTQMGNDKSIKCEQNLGHDTMYWYKQDSKKFLKIMFSYNNKELIINETVPNRFSPKSPDKAHLNLHINSLELGDSAVYFCASSQVTGGAKNIQYFGAGTRLSVL.

The chain employs TRBV5-4 and TRBJ1-4, with a tentative D call TRBD1 (5 bases). This CDR3 is built from 15 residues. CDR1 and CDR2 (germline): SGHNT, YYREEE (reference sequence). V was shortened by 4 bases and J by 10 bases, with 20 bases between the two germline ends. CDR3 nucleotides: TGTGCCAGCAGCAAGGATCCGCAGGGAGCCGGAAAACTGTTTTTT. Protein sequence: CASSKDPQGAGKLFF. The full variable domain, with the rest looked up from reference TRBV5-4 and TRBJ1-4, is ETGVTQSPTHLIKTRGQQVTLRCSSQSGHNTVSWYQQALGQGPQFIFQYYREEENGRGNFPPRFSGLQFPNYSSELNVNALELDDSALYLCASSKDPQGAGKLFFGSGTQLSVL.

Ten or more counts support this clonotype. The V and J genes are TRBV13 and TRBJ2-5; D gene unclear. The V end was cut by 4 bases, the J end by 4 bases, with 10 bases between. The CDR3 is 13 amino acids. Germline V CDR1 and CDR2: PRHDT, FYEKMQ (reference sequence). The CDR3: CASSSRDLETQYF. CDR3 nucleotides: TGTGCCAGCAGCTCAAGAGACCTAGAGACCCAGTACTTC.

This clonotype has a count of ten or more. The CDR3 region has the DNA TGCGCCAGCAGCCCCAGCATTGGAAGCAATCAGCCCCAGCATTTT. Encoded protein: CASSPSIGSNQPQHF. V is TRBV5-1 and J is TRBJ1-5; D ambiguous. V was shortened by 4 bases and J by 1 base, with 12 bases between the two germline ends. The CDR3 consists of 15 residues. Germline CDR1 is SGHRS and CDR2 is YFSETQ.

This clonotype was seen at least ten times. The V and J genes are TRBV19 and TRBJ2-1; 11 bases are shared with TRBD1. The germline CDR1 and CDR2 sequences are LNHDA and SQIVND (reference sequence). The ends lost 3 bases at V and 8 bases at J; junction bases unmatched: 9. The CDR3 runs 16 residues. The CDR3 bases are TGTGCCAGTAGTATTGGACAGGGGGCGCTGGTCCATGAGCAGTTCTTC. It codes for CASSIGQGALVHEQFF. The full variable domain, in which reference TRBV19 and TRBJ2-1 provide the parts outside the CDR3, is DGGITQSPKYLFRKEGQNVTLSCEQNLNHDAMYWYRQDPGQGLRLIYYSQIVNDFQKGDIAEGYSVSREKKESFPLTVTSAQKNPTAFYLCASSIGQGALVHEQFFGPGTRLTVL.

The table lists this clonotype with a few counts. The genes are TRBV28 and TRBJ1-2; D remains ambiguous. The germline V gene has CDR1 MDHEN and CDR2 SYDVKM. V was shortened by 6 bases and J by 8 bases, with 19 bases between the two germline ends. The CDR3 is 14 amino acids. The CDR3 reads CASRKDPTVGGYTF. The DNA for the CDR3 is TGTGCCAGCAGAAAAGACCCAACCGTGGGCGGCTACACCTTC.

In its sample, this clonotype was seen a few times. CDR3 in amino acids: CASSRGTGSPLHF. Here the CDR3 DNA reads TGTGCCAGCAGTAGAGGGACTGGTTCACCCCTCCACTTT. The rearrangement joins TRBV6-1 to TRBJ1-6; D perhaps matches TRBD1 (5 bases). Germline CDR1 is MNHNS and CDR2 is SASEGT. Trimming removed 5 bases from V and 9 bases from J, with 11 bases in between. The CDR3 has 13 residues.

This clonotype was picked up many times. V gene TRBV4-1 combines with J gene TRBJ2-7; D call uncertain. Trimming cost V 2 bases and J 0 bases, with 8 bases left between them. This CDR3 is 14 amino acids long. The germline V gene has CDR1 MGHRA and CDR2 YSYEKL. The CDR3 coding sequence is TGCGCCAGCAGCCAATTAGTGGACTCCTACGAGCAGTACTTC. This gives the protein CASSQLVDSYEQYF.

V gene TRBV20-1 combines with J gene TRBJ2-7, with 10 bases matching TRBD2. The germline V gene encodes CDR1 DFQATT and CDR2 SNEGSKA (reference sequence). Unmatched junction bases numbered 10, after V lost 3 bases and J lost 2 bases. The length of the CDR3 is 16 residues. The CDR3 DNA reads as TGCAGTGCTAGTCCCAGCGGGGGGGGTGATCCCTACGAGCAGTACTTC. Translating it yields CSASPSGGGDPYEQYF.

This clonotype appeared many times. The rearrangement uses TRBV7-2 and TRBJ2-3; tentative D call: TRBD2 (5 bases). This CDR3 is built from 15 residues. Looked up from germline, CDR1 is SGHTA and CDR2 is FQGNSA. Trimming left V 5 bases short and J 3 bases short, with 15 bases between. The DNA for the CDR3 is TGTGCCAGCAGCCCGGGGTCCTCGTGGACAGATACGCAGTATTTT. Translated: CASSPGSSWTDTQYF. Full variable domain (outside the CDR3, taken from reference TRBV7-2 and TRBJ2-3): GAGVSQSPSNKVTEKGKDVELRCDPISGHTALYWYRQSLGQGLEFLIYFQGNSAPDKSGLPSDRFSAERTGGSVSTLTIQRTQQEDSAVYLCASSPGSSWTDTQYFGPGTRLTVL.

Ten or more counts support this clonotype. The chain carries TRBV9 and TRBJ1-1; D call uncertain. This CDR3 comprises 13 residues. The germline V and J ends were trimmed by 0 bases and 4 bases, with 7 bases remaining between them. The V gene's germline CDR1 is SGDLS and CDR2 YYNGEE. CDR3: CASSVAGFTEAFF. The CDR3 nucleotides read TGTGCCAGCAGCGTAGCGGGGTTCACTGAAGCTTTCTTT.

At least ten counts were recorded for this clonotype. The chain joins TRBV5-1 to TRBJ2-1; 7 nucleotides agree with TRBD2. Looked up from germline, CDR1 is SGHRS and CDR2 is YFSETQ. CDR3 length equals 17 residues. After removal of 4 bases from V and 1 base from J, the junction contained 11 bases not matched to a gene. The CDR3 bases are TGCGCCAGCAGCCCGACGGGACTAACCGCTTCCTACAATGAGCAGTTCTTC. Translation: CASSPTGLTASYNEQFF.

The table lists this clonotype with many counts. This chain links TRBV20-1 with TRBJ2-1; D unclear. This CDR3 region has 14 residues. The germline gives CDR1 DFQATT, CDR2 SNEGSKA (reference sequence). V lost 1 base to trimming and J lost 7 bases, with 14 bases between them. CDR3 in amino acids: CSARVVGPLNEQFF. DNA for the CDR3: TGCAGTGCTAGAGTGGTAGGGCCACTGAATGAGCAGTTCTTC.

This clonotype was recorded many times. J is TRBJ2-3 and V is TRBV29-1; 11 nucleotides line up with TRBD1. V lost 6 bases, J lost 3 bases, and 5 bases stayed unmatched. The CDR3 length is 14 residues. Germline CDR1 reads SQVTM; CDR2 reads ANQGSEA. The DNA for the CDR3 is TGCAGCGTAGGACAGGGGGCGGAAACAGATACGCAGTATTTT. Amino acid sequence: CSVGQGAETDTQYF.

The table lists this clonotype with many counts. V is TRBV4-2 and J is TRBJ2-7, with 8 bases that match TRBD2. The CDR3 extends over 15 amino acids. V lost 0 bases to trimming and J lost 2 bases; unmatched junction nucleotides: 3. Germline values: CDR1 LGHNA, CDR2 YNFKEQ. Here the CDR3 DNA reads TGTGCCAGCAGCCAAGAAACTAGCGGAACCTACGAGCAGTACTTC. Residues: CASSQETSGTYEQYF.

This clonotype was seen ten or more times. The gene calls are TRBV7-9 and TRBJ1-6; D not resolved. The germline gives CDR1 SEHNR, CDR2 FQNEAQ (reference sequence). The CDR3 extends over 14 amino acids. Trimming removed 5 bases at V and 8 bases at J, with 13 bases between. This CDR3 reads CASSPIDWDSPLHF. CDR3 in DNA: TGTGCCAGCAGCCCTATCGATTGGGATTCACCCCTCCACTTT.

Many counts were recorded for this clonotype. This chain connects TRBV5-6 to TRBJ1-5; D is undetermined. Germline lookup yields CDR1 SGHDT and CDR2 YYEEEE. This CDR3 spans 12 amino acids. V dropped 0 bases and J dropped 5 bases, with 3 bases sitting between them. CDR3 amino acids: CASSLGDQPQHF. The CDR3 DNA reads as TGTGCCAGCAGCTTGGGGGATCAGCCCCAGCATTTT.

This clonotype is judged medium-sized (0.01 to 0.1%). The V gene is TRBV15, the J gene TRBJ2-3, with D unclear. Trimming took off 1 base at V and 2 bases at J, with 10 bases between the two ends. Germline loops: CDR1 LNHNV, CDR2 YYDKDF (reference sequence). CDR3 length: 15 residues. The CDR3 nucleotides read TGTGCCACCAGCAGAGCTGCGCCACCCACAGATACGCAGTATTTT. Protein: CATSRAAPPTDTQYF.

This clonotype was seen many times. This chain joins TRBV2 and TRBJ1-2; D is possibly TRBD1 (5 bases). The CDR3 is 11 amino acids. CDR1 is SNHLY, CDR2 FYNNEI, per germline. V was cut by 8 bases and J by 5 bases, with 9 bases left in between. CDR3 nucleotides: TGTGCCAGCGGGGACTCATATGGCTACACCTTC. Residues: CASGDSYGYTF.

The sample holds many counts of this clonotype. The V call is TRBV6-1, the J call TRBJ1-1, with TRBD1 matching 7 bases. Germline lookup yields CDR1 MNHNS and CDR2 SASEGT. CDR3 length equals 13 residues. The trim removed 7 bases at V and 4 bases at J, leaving 6 bases unmatched. As DNA, the CDR3 is TGTGCCAGCAACAAACAGGGGTCCACTGAAGCTTTCTTT. It is translated as CASNKQGSTEAFF.

This clonotype has a count of ten or more. V and J are TRBV7-2 and TRBJ1-6; weak D call: TRBD1 (5 bases). Germline CDR1 is SGHTA and CDR2 is FQGNSA. Trimming removed 6 bases at V and 4 bases at J, with 13 bases between. CDR3 length: 15 amino acids. The CDR3, as DNA: TGTGCCAGCAGGATCCCAGGGCAGTATAATTCACCCCTCCACTTT. Its protein is CASRIPGQYNSPLHF.

The J gene is TRBJ1-1, the V gene TRBV6-1, with D maybe TRBD1 (6 bases). V was clipped by 2 bases and J by 5 bases, with 15 bases between them. Germline-derived CDR1 and CDR2 are MNHNS and SASEGT. This CDR3 contains 15 residues. This CDR3 reads CASSESRQGWTEAFF. CDR3 sequence (DNA): TGTGCCAGCAGTGAATCTAGGCAGGGGTGGACTGAAGCTTTCTTT.

The table lists this clonotype with many counts. The rearrangement links TRBV20-1 to TRBJ2-5; 8 bases are shared with TRBD1. Germline V gene data show CDR1 as DFQATT and CDR2 as SNEGSKA (reference sequence). The CDR3 has 13 residues. V was clipped by 2 bases and J by 5 bases; unmatched bases: 4. The CDR3, as DNA: TGCAGTGCTAGACAGGGGGCAGGGGAGACCCAGTACTTC. Translation: CSARQGAGETQYF.

A single count supports this clonotype. V gene TRBV5-6 combines with J gene TRBJ2-7, with D unclear. The CDR3 runs to 14 residues. V was trimmed by 0 bases and J by 3 bases, leaving 10 bases between them. Germline loops: CDR1 SGHDT, CDR2 YYEEEE. This CDR3 reads CASSLVWGIYEQYF. The CDR3, as DNA: TGTGCCAGCAGCTTGGTGTGGGGTATCTACGAGCAGTACTTC.

This clonotype occurred many times. This chain connects TRBV12-3 or TRBV12-4 to TRBJ2-1; D remains ambiguous. Trimming stripped 1 base from V and 5 bases from J, with 3 bases between. The CDR3 spans 12 residues. The CDR3 here is CASSLDHNEQFF. CDR3 DNA: TGTGCCAGCAGTTTAGACCACAATGAGCAGTTCTTC.

This clonotype was recorded a few times. The rearrangement joins TRBV2 to TRBJ1-2, with D possibly matching TRBD1 (6 bases). This CDR3 contains 14 residues. Trimming removed 6 bases at V and 8 bases at J, with 19 bases between. Germline V gene data show CDR1 as SNHLY and CDR2 as FYNNEI. CDR3 amino acids: CASSAEQGPGGYTF. The CDR3 DNA is TGTGCCAGCAGCGCCGAACAGGGTCCGGGCGGCTACACCTTC.